Presented here are 2 T cell receptor beta chains from one specimen sequenced in a study of low-dose radiotherapy and immunotherapy resistance in tumors. As to time point: after trial treatment. The treatment is: LDRT plus nivolumab, ipilimumab, low-dose cyclophosphamide and aspirin (RACIN trial). TRAV and TRBV primers primed cDNA for both TCRalpha and TCRbeta. With a V-primer adapter and a constant-region primer, TCRs were amplified for 20 PCR cycles. TCRdb called the reads again in MiXCR, with one record for every CDR3 protein. The sample carries approximately 80,000 distinct CDR3 sequences, around 17% recorded once. The sequencing used PBMCs, collected after low-dose radiotherapy plus immunotherapy. All receptors derive from a male donor with prostate cancer.

This clonotype was observed many times. This chain links TRBV3-1 with TRBJ2-1; possibly TRBD1 for D (5 bases). Germline CDR1 and CDR2: LGHDT and YNNKEL (reference sequence). With 0 bases removed from V and 3 bases from J, the gap between germline ends came to 9 bases. The CDR3 length is 15 residues. CDR3 loop: CASSQDQGFYNEQFF. In DNA, the CDR3 is TGTGCCAGCAGCCAAGATCAGGGATTCTACAATGAGCAGTTCTTC.

V is TRBV5-5 and J is TRBJ2-3; the D is unclear. CDR1 is SGHKS, CDR2 YYEKEE, per germline (reference sequence). V shed 3 bases and J shed 4 bases, with 9 bases lying between them. This CDR3 has 13 residues. For the CDR3, the DNA is TGTGCCAGCAGCTCGCAGGCTCCAGATACGCAGTATTTT. Protein product: CASSSQAPDTQYF.